This is a list of T cell receptor beta chains from one sample in a study of shared clonotypes between healthy human individuals. TCRdb's table, derived via immunoSEQ multiplex PCR, lists solely in-frame clones and lacks some. The sample contains roughly 520,000 clones, 90% to 96% of which appear only once. Material: naive CD4+ T cells sorted from blood. All receptors derive from a woman younger than 45 in good health. CDR3s include the opening cysteine and the closing phenylalanine or tryptophan. Each record gives: CDR3 DNA, CDR3 protein, D gene, V gene, J gene, clone size. A D gene is named only where the DNA matches it firmly. Where a row states a size, it is once, few, many or the class of an expanded clone; other rows omit it.

TGTGCCAGCAGCTTGTTGCCAGAGACAGATACGCAGTATTTT	CASSLLPETDTQYF	NA	TRBV5-6	TRBJ2-3	NA
TGCGCCAGCAGCTTGGTGTCAGGGCGGGGAGAAAAACTGTTTTTT	CASSLVSGRGEKLFF	NA	TRBV5-1	TRBJ1-4	NA
TGTGCCAGCAGTAAGAGTTCCCCCGGTTTGGAGCAGTACTTC	CASSKSSPGLEQYF	NA	TRBV28	TRBJ2-7	NA
TGTGCCAGCAGTTATAGGCAGAGCCACGGCTACACCTTC	CASSYRQSHGYTF	NA	TRBV6-5	TRBJ1-2	NA
TGTGCCAGCAGTTTATCTCTGGGACTAGCGGAAGAGGACACCGGGGAGCTGTTTTTT	CASSLSLGLAEEDTGELFF	TRBD2	TRBV27	TRBJ2-2	once
TGTGCCACCAGCAGAGATAGTGGGCAGGGCAATGAGCAGTTCTTC	CATSRDSGQGNEQFF	NA	TRBV15	TRBJ2-1	NA
TGCGCCAGCAGCCCCCCGACCAGGGACGAGCAGTACTTC	CASSPPTRDEQYF	NA	TRBV5-1	TRBJ2-7	NA
TGTGCCAGTAGTATAGGACAGGGGCTGGAGACCCAGTACTTC	CASSIGQGLETQYF	TRBD1	TRBV19	TRBJ2-5	NA
TGCGCCAGCAGTGAGGCTAGCGGGAGTCTCTACGAGCAGTACTTC	CASSEASGSLYEQYF	TRBD2	TRBV10-2	TRBJ2-7	NA
NA	CATRVSLDTEAFF	NA	TRBV10-1	TRBJ1-1	NA
TGTGCCAGCAGCCAACTAGCTCTACCCTACGAGCAGTACTTC	CASSQLALPYEQYF	NA	TRBV14	TRBJ2-7	NA
TGTGCCAGCAGTTCCGCCGGGACATTAGGGGCTTTCTTT	CASSSAGTLGAFF	NA	TRBV27	TRBJ1-1	NA